The 28 T cell receptor beta chains reported below all come from one sample, sequenced in a study of OX40 agonist ivuxolimab in advanced cancers. Sequenced by immunoSEQ multiplex PCR; TCRdb stores in-frame clones only, minus some. The sample shows 45,000 to 55,000 clones, 80% to 90% of them seen only once. The sample was CD4+ or CD8+ T cells sorted from blood, taken in a trial of the OX40 agonist ivuxolimab. The receptors were sampled from an adult with an advanced solid tumor such as melanoma, head and neck, liver or kidney cancer.

This sequence joins TRBV5-5 and TRBJ1-1; D uncertain. Germline V CDR1 and CDR2: SGHKS, YYEKEE (reference sequence). The V end was cut by 5 bases, the J end by 4 bases, with 12 bases between. The CDR3 is 13 amino acids. The CDR3 region has the DNA TGTGCCAGCAGGTTTGGGTGGGGCACTGAAGCTTTCTTT. As protein: CASRFGWGTEAFF.

The chain is built from TRBV6-1 and TRBJ2-2; TRBD1 agrees at 7 bases. Trimming took 6 bases from V and 5 from J; bases not matched to a gene: 6. This CDR3 has 14 amino acids. Germline V lookup: CDR1 MNHNS, CDR2 SASEGT. The CDR3 DNA reads as TGTGCCAGCAGACCACAGGGGCAAACCGGGGAGCTGTTTTTT. Its translation is CASRPQGQTGELFF.

CDR3 sequence reads: CASRTAYTQYF. The CDR3 DNA is TGTGCCAGCAGGACCGCTTATACGCAGTATTTT. The chain combines TRBV6-1 with TRBJ2-3; D is unclear. The CDR3 has 11 residues. The V end lost 6 bases, the J end lost 7 bases, and 8 bases lay between the germline ends. Germline CDR1 MNHNS, CDR2 SASEGT.

J is TRBJ2-3 and V is TRBV6-1; no clear D. Germline loops: CDR1 MNHNS, CDR2 SASEGT. V was trimmed by 3 bases and J by 0 bases, leaving 10 bases between them. The CDR3 runs 15 residues. CDR3 region: CASSDHQSSTDTQYF. As DNA, the CDR3 is TGTGCCAGCAGTGACCATCAATCTAGCACAGATACGCAGTATTTT.

The V call is TRBV10-3, the J call TRBJ2-7; 10 nucleotides line up with TRBD2. After removal of 8 bases from V and 9 bases from J, the junction contained 16 bases not matched to a gene. The V gene's germline CDR1 is ENHRY and CDR2 SYGVKD. The CDR3 contains 15 residues. The CDR3 is CAIATSGRARRVQYF. The CDR3, as DNA: TGTGCCATCGCTACCAGCGGGAGGGCCAGAAGAGTGCAGTACTTC.

The rearrangement links TRBV9 to TRBJ2-2, with D uncertain. This CDR3 has 13 residues. Germline V CDR1 and CDR2: SGDLS, YYNGEE. V gave up 5 bases and J gave up 0 bases, with 5 bases separating them. CDR3 loop: CASSTSNTGELFF. Here the CDR3 DNA reads TGTGCCAGCAGTACCTCGAACACCGGGGAGCTGTTTTTT.

The gene calls are TRBV2 and TRBJ2-7; D ambiguous. Trimming pared 7 bases from V and 0 bases from J, leaving 13 bases between. Germline V gives CDR1 SNHLY, CDR2 FYNNEI. The length of the CDR3 is 14 residues. CDR3 nucleotides: TGTGCCAGCAAGGCCCAACAGCTCTCCTACGAGCAGTACTTC. Translating gives CASKAQQLSYEQYF.

Notes on this clone: One end of the junction fails to match germline, which may point to a read error. J is TRBJ2-1 and V is TRBV5-1; 7 bases align to TRBD1. Germline CDR1 reads SGHRS; CDR2 reads YFSETQ. The CDR3 is 16 residues long. In DNA form, the CDR3 reads TGCGCCAGCAGCTTGGGAACAGGGGTCTCCTCCAATGAGCAGTTCTTC. Its protein product is CASSLGTGVSSNEQFF.

The sample holds a few counts of this clone. The chain links TRBV23-1 to TRBJ2-7, with 9 nucleotides matching TRBD2. TRBV23-1 is an open reading frame whose function is uncertain. This CDR3 has 14 residues. V shed 7 bases and J 4 bases; nucleotides not matched to a gene: 8. The CDR3: CASIQGSGSYEQYF. CDR3 sequence (DNA): TGCGCCAGCATTCAGGGTAGCGGGAGTTACGAGCAGTACTTC.

The chain joins TRBV7-9 to TRBJ2-7, with TRBD2 identical over 9 bases. Germline CDR1 SEHNR, CDR2 FQNEAQ (reference sequence). The CDR3 extends over 13 amino acids. Losses at the gene ends were 5 bases for V and 8 bases for J; bases not matched to a gene: 7. The CDR3 DNA reads as TGTGCCAGCAGCATAGGGACTAGCAGGAAGCAGTACTTC. Amino acid sequence: CASSIGTSRKQYF.

This chain connects TRBV27 to TRBJ2-4; D perhaps matches TRBD1 (6 bases). Deletions cut 0 bases from V and 9 bases from J, with 12 bases between. The CDR3 is 14 residues long. The germline V gene encodes CDR1 MNHEY and CDR2 SMNVEV (reference sequence). The CDR3 region has the DNA TGTGCCAGCAGTTTATCTACAGGGTCAGGCATTCAGTACTTC. Translating gives CASSLSTGSGIQYF.

V and J are TRBV28 and TRBJ2-3, with a weak D call TRBD1 (6 bases). The V gene lost 5 bases and the J gene lost 3 bases, with 18 bases spanning the gap. Germline-derived CDR1 and CDR2 are MDHEN and SYDVKM. CDR3 length: 16 amino acids. The DNA of the CDR3 is TGTGCCAGCAGTCCGATAGGGGGTATTAAGACAGATACGCAGTATTTT. This gives the protein CASSPIGGIKTDTQYF.

The V and J genes are TRBV5-4 and TRBJ2-3; D ambiguous. V was cut by 4 bases and J by 5 bases, with 11 bases left in between. The CDR3 sequence is 13 residues long. Per germline, CDR1 SGHNT and CDR2 YYREEE (reference sequence). CDR3 sequence: CASSVTTGDTQYF. The DNA for the CDR3 is TGTGCCAGCAGCGTGACGACGGGAGATACGCAGTATTTT.

This clone was observed a handful of times. The V and J genes are TRBV4-2 and TRBJ2-5; TRBD1 aligns across 7 bases. CDR3 length: 14 amino acids. Per the germline V gene, CDR1 is LGHNA and CDR2 is YNFKEQ. The ends lost 0 bases at V and 4 bases at J; junction bases unmatched: 2. The CDR3 loop is CASSQDNRGETQYF. The CDR3 nucleotides read TGTGCCAGCAGCCAAGATAACAGGGGAGAGACCCAGTACTTC.

The chain recombines TRBV7-9 with TRBJ1-1; D uncertain. Germline V gene lookup returns CDR1 SEHNR and CDR2 FQNEAQ (reference sequence). Trimming left V 0 bases short and J 1 base short, with 9 bases between. The CDR3 extends over 15 amino acids. CDR3 in DNA: TGTGCCAGCAGCTTAGCGGGCAGCGAGAACACTGAAGCTTTCTTT. Protein: CASSLAGSENTEAFF.

The genes are TRBV30 and TRBJ2-7, with 10 positions matching TRBD2. The CDR3 consists of 15 residues. CDR1 is GTSNPN, CDR2 SVGIG, per germline (reference sequence). V lost 7 bases and J lost 0; bases outside the gene matches: 9. The CDR3 nucleotides read TGTGCCTCTTCATTATGGACTAGCGGCTCCTACGAGCAGTACTTC. Translated: CASSLWTSGSYEQYF.

V gene TRBV7-2 combines with J gene TRBJ1-1; D unclear. From germline, CDR1 is SGHTA and CDR2 FQGNSA. V lost 5 bases to trimming and J lost 7 bases, with 20 bases between them. The CDR3 is made up of 15 amino acids. The CDR3 DNA reads TGTGCCAGCAGCCAAGGATCGGACGGAGCCCATGAAGCTTTCTTT. The encoded protein is CASSQGSDGAHEAFF.

The V gene is TRBV10-2, the J gene TRBJ2-3; D is perhaps TRBD2 (6 bases). Germline V gene sequence: CDR1 WSHSY, CDR2 SAAADI. The V gene lost 0 bases and the J gene lost 3 bases, with 10 bases spanning the gap. The CDR3 runs 15 residues. Written as DNA, the CDR3 is TGCGCCAGCAGTGAGTCGGGGACTCGGACAGATACGCAGTATTTT. Its protein product is CASSESGTRTDTQYF.

This chain links TRBV28 with TRBJ1-6; 12 positions match TRBD1. V lost 6 bases, J lost 14 bases, and 11 bases stayed unmatched. The CDR3 extends over 15 amino acids. CDR1 is MDHEN, CDR2 SYDVKM, per germline. Here the CDR3 reads CASSFPGQGAMALHF. DNA for the CDR3: TGTGCCAGCAGCTTCCCGGGACAGGGGGCCATGGCCCTCCACTTT.

This clone was counted once. The rearrangement joins TRBV29-1 to TRBJ2-7; 8 bases line up with TRBD2. Germline loops: CDR1 SQVTM, CDR2 ANQGSEA. V gave up 4 bases and J gave up 2 bases; unmatched junction bases: 10. The CDR3 totals 15 residues. CDR3 amino acids: CSVVAGRESAYEQYF. DNA for the CDR3: TGCAGCGTTGTAGCCGGGAGGGAGAGTGCCTACGAGCAGTACTTC.

A single count supports this clone. This chain uses TRBV27 with TRBJ2-1, with 12 bases aligning to TRBD2. This CDR3 is built from 19 residues. J lost 7 bases, V lost 5 bases, and 18 bases had no gene match. Looked up from germline, CDR1 is MNHEY and CDR2 is SMNVEV (reference sequence). This chain's CDR3 is CASSRAGTSGRGRGNEQFF. The CDR3 region has the DNA TGTGCCAGCAGTCGCGCCGGGACTAGCGGGCGAGGACGGGGAAATGAGCAGTTCTTC.

V is TRBV30 and J is TRBJ2-3, with D tentatively TRBD2 (5 bases). This CDR3 has 12 residues. Trimming left V 0 bases short and J 7 bases short, with 8 bases between. Germline V gene lookup returns CDR1 GTSNPN and CDR2 SVGIG (reference sequence). The CDR3 DNA reads TGTGCCTGGAGTGTACGGACTCATACGCAGTATTTT. This codes for CAWSVRTHTQYF.

The chain carries TRBV2 and TRBJ1-2, with unresolved D. V shed 3 bases and J shed 10 bases, with 12 bases lying between them. CDR3 size: 12 residues. The V gene's germline CDR1 is SNHLY and CDR2 FYNNEI. The CDR3 DNA reads TGTGCCAGCAGTGAGGTTTTAGGAGTCTACACCTTC. Translating gives CASSEVLGVYTF.

V usage is TRBV19 and J usage is TRBJ1-5, with D tentatively TRBD1 (5 bases). Per germline, CDR1 LNHDA and CDR2 SQIVND (reference sequence). This CDR3 has 13 amino acids. Trimming shortened V by 2 bases and J by 5 bases, and 7 bases separated the two germline ends. CDR3 region: CASSITGDQPQHF. For the CDR3, the DNA is TGTGCCAGTAGTATAACGGGGGATCAGCCCCAGCATTTT.

This sequence joins TRBV5-4 and TRBJ2-5; 14 positions agree with TRBD2. This CDR3 has 16 residues. CDR1 SGHNT and CDR2 YYREEE come from the germline V gene (reference sequence). V was clipped by 5 bases and J by 5 bases; unmatched bases: 8. Here the CDR3 DNA reads TGTGCCAGCAGACTTGGACTAGCGGGAGGTGAGGAGACCCAGTACTTC. Translating gives CASRLGLAGGEETQYF.

The rearrangement uses TRBV9 and TRBJ2-6; D gene ambiguous. The CDR3 runs 14 residues. The V end was cut by 0 bases, the J end by 2 bases, with 3 bases between. Per the germline V gene, CDR1 is SGDLS and CDR2 is YYNGEE. The DNA for the CDR3 is TGTGCCAGCAGCGTAGGGGCTGGGGCCAACGTCCTGACTTTC. Translation: CASSVGAGANVLTF.

This rearrangement joins TRBV30 to TRBJ2-7; D is unresolved. This CDR3 has 11 residues. The V gene's germline CDR1 is GTSNPN and CDR2 SVGIG (reference sequence). The V end was cut by 3 bases, the J end by 3 bases, with 6 bases between. In nucleotides, the CDR3 is TGTGCCTGGAGCCTGAACTACGAGCAGTACTTC. Translation gives CAWSLNYEQYF. The entire variable domain, with the rest obtained from reference TRBV30 and TRBJ2-7, is as follows: SQTIHQWPATLVQPVGSPLSLECTVEGTSNPNLYWYRQAAGRGLQLLFYSVGIGQISSEVPQNLSASRPQDRQFILSSKKLLLSDSGFYLCAWSLNYEQYFGPGTRLTVT.

This clone has just a few counts. This sequence joins TRBV18 and TRBJ1-2; D is perhaps TRBD1 (5 bases). The germline V gene has CDR1 KGHSH and CDR2 LQKENI. Trimming took 0 bases from V and 4 from J, leaving 9 bases between them. CDR3 length: 14 amino acids. CDR3 amino acids: CASSPPAGIYGYTF. As DNA, the CDR3 is TGTGCCAGCTCACCACCGGCAGGGATCTATGGCTACACCTTC.